Described below is a single T cell receptor (beta chain) sequence and its context. The antigen remains undetermined. This entry comes from a study of T cell clones after liver transplantation. Study-level points and caveats: Post-transplant time points were not standardized, so conclusions are preliminary.

The repertoire was sequenced with immunoSEQ multiplex PCR; TCRdb's copy has only in-frame clones and lacks some. The sample has around 51,000 clones; less than 90% are singletons. This CDR3 is built from 14 residues. V lost 5 bases, J lost 0 bases, and 11 bases lay in between. Germline CDR1 and CDR2: LNHDA and SQIVND (reference sequence). Sequenced material: CD8+ T cells from blood, taken 12 months after liver transplant. This TCR was sampled from a human patient who received a liver transplant. Some T cells may be provided by the graft donor. V usage is TRBV19 and J usage is TRBJ2-7; D not certain. CDR3 loop: CASSQNGRSYEQYF. CDR3 nucleotides: TGTGCCAGTAGTCAAAATGGCCGCTCCTACGAGCAGTACTTC.